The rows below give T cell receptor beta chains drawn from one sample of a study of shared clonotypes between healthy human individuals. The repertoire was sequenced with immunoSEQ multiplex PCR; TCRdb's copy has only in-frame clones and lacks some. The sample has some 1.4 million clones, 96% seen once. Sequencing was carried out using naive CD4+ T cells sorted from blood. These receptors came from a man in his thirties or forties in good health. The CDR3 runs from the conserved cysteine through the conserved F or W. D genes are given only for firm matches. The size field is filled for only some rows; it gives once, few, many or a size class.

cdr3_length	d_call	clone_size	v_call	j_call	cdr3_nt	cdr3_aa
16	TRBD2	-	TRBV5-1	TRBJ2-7	TGCGCCAGCAGCTTGGCTCCGGGACTAGCGGGAGACGAGCAGTACTTC	CASSLAPGLAGDEQYF
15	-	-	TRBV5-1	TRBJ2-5	TGCGCCAGCAGCCCGGGGGCATCAGGACAAGAGACCCAGTACTTC	CASSPGASGQETQYF
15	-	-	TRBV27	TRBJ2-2	TGTGCCAGCAGCAAACGACGGGGTTACACCGGGGAGCTGTTTTTT	CASSKRRGYTGELFF
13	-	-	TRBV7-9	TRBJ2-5	TGTGCCAGCACCGAAGTTGGGCCGGAGACCCAGTACTTC	CASTEVGPETQYF
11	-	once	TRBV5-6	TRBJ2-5	TGTGCCAGCAGCTCAAAAGAGACCCAGTACTTC	CASSSKETQYF
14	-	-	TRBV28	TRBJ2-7	TGTGCCAGCAGGGAGGTCACACCAACCTACGAGCAGTACTTC	CASREVTPTYEQYF
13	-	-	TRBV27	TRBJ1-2	TGTGCCAGCAGTTTATCGGGAACCGGTGGCTACACCTTC	CASSLSGTGGYTF
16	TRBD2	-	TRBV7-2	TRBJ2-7	TGTGCCAGCAGCTTAGCGGGGACTAGCGGGTTTGACGAGCAGTACTTC	CASSLAGTSGFDEQYF
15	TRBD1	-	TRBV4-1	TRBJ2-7	TGCGCCAGCAGCCCCCCCGGGACAGCGTCCTACGAGCAGTACTTC	CASSPPGTASYEQYF
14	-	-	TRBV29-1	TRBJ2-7	TGCAGCGTGTTGGGAAGGGGAAAACGCAACGAGCAGTACTTC	CSVLGRGKRNEQYF
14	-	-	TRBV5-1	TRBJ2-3	TGCGCCAGCAGCAAGGACACTTTCACAGATACGCAGTATTTT	CASSKDTFTDTQYF
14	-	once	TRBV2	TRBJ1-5	TGTGCCAGCAGTGCTGGGGGATTAGATCAGCCCCAGCATTTT	CASSAGGLDQPQHF
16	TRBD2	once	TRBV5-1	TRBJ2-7	TGCGCCAGCAGCTTTTTGACGGCGGGAGCATACTACGAGCAGTACTTC	CASSFLTAGAYYEQYF
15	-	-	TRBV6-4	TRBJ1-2	TGTGCCAGCAGCCCCTGGACCTGTCGACCTTATGGCTACACCTTC	CASSPWTCRPYGYTF